Listed below are T cell receptor beta chains from one sample, sequenced in a study of blood T cell repertoires in COVID-19. Here immunoSEQ multiplex PCR was the method, and the copy in TCRdb shows in-frame clones only, minus some. The sample includes tens of thousands of clones, roughly 75% of them seen just once. Sequenced: peripheral blood. All receptors come from a man in his sixties with COVID-19, enrolled during active disease. CDR3s include the opening cysteine and the closing phenylalanine or tryptophan. Fields, in order: clone size, J gene, D gene, V gene, CDR3 DNA, CDR3 protein. D genes are given only for firm matches. Where a row states a size, it is once, few, many or the class of an expanded clone; other rows omit it.

>-|TRBJ2-6|TRBD1|TRBV5-6
TGTGCCAGCAGCTCCTTGACAGGGCTTAGCTCTGGGGCCAACGTCCTGACTTTC
CASSSLTGLSSGANVLTF
>-|TRBJ2-3|TRBD2|TRBV2
TGTGCCAGCAGTGGTCTAGCGGGGCTCACAGATACGCAGTATTTT
CASSGLAGLTDTQYF
>-|TRBJ1-3|-|TRBV6-1
TGTGCCAGCAGTGATCCAGGGGCTGGAAACACCATATATTTT
CASSDPGAGNTIYF
>-|TRBJ1-1|-|TRBV12-3/TRBV12-4
TGTGCCAGCAGTTTTTATTTGGGCATCGCGGCTTTCTTT
CASSFYLGIAAFF
>-|TRBJ2-7|TRBD2|TRBV30
TGTGCCTGGAGGGGACTAGCGGAGGGAGAGCAGTACTTC
CAWRGLAEGEQYF
>few|TRBJ1-1|TRBD1|TRBV28
TGTGCCAGCGGGACAGGCTACACTGAAGCTTTCTTT
CASGTGYTEAFF
>-|TRBJ1-6|TRBD1|TRBV6-2/TRBV6-3
TGTGCCAGCAGCAAACAGGGGGCGAATTCACCCCTCCACTTT
CASSKQGANSPLHF
>-|TRBJ2-6|-|TRBV25-1
TGTGCCAGCGAGTCCCTCTCTGGGGCCAACGTCCTGACTTTC
CASESLSGANVLTF
>-|TRBJ2-7|TRBD1|TRBV24-1
TGTGCCACCAGCCAGGACAGGTCCTACGAGCAGTACTTC
CATSQDRSYEQYF
>-|TRBJ1-1|-|TRBV28
TGTGCCAGCAGTCCCCATGGGGCGGGGACTGAAGCTTTCTTT
CASSPHGAGTEAFF
>few|TRBJ1-2|-|TRBV7-9
TGTGCCAGCAGCTTAAGGGGCCCCCTGCGTAGCTACACCTTC
CASSLRGPLRSYTF
>-|TRBJ1-3|-|TRBV30
TGTGCCTGGAATCTTATGGGGGGGCCTGGAAACACCATATATTTT
CAWNLMGGPGNTIYF
>few|TRBJ2-1|TRBD2|TRBV7-3
TGTGCCAGCAGCTCCACGGGGGGGCCCTTCAATGAGCAGTTCTTC
CASSSTGGPFNEQFF
>-|TRBJ1-6|TRBD1|TRBV2
TGTGCCAGCAGTGTGGGACAGCAATATAATTCACCCCTCCACTTT
CASSVGQQYNSPLHF
>-|TRBJ1-2|TRBD1|TRBV2
TGTGCCAGCAGTGGCCTTGACAGGGTCGCTGGCTACACCTTC
CASSGLDRVAGYTF
>-|TRBJ2-3|TRBD2|TRBV9
TGTGCCAGCAGCCGCCAGGGAAGTATTAGTGGGGGGGTCACAGATACGCAGTATTTT
CASSRQGSISGGVTDTQYF
>-|TRBJ1-2|-|TRBV4-1
TGCGCCAGCAGCCAAGATCGGGGGGGGAACTATGGCTACACCTTC
CASSQDRGGNYGYTF
>few|TRBJ2-3|-|TRBV6-1
TGTGCCAGCGGTGATGTCCTAGCAGCAGATACGCAGTATTTT
CASGDVLAADTQYF
>few|TRBJ1-1|-|TRBV19
TGTGCCAGTAGTATGGCCCCGCGGTTTGAAGCTTTCTTT
CASSMAPRFEAFF
>few|TRBJ1-2|-|TRBV2
TGTGCCAGCAGTGCTGCGGGGCAGAGCTATGGCTACACCTTC
CASSAAGQSYGYTF
>-|TRBJ1-2|TRBD1|TRBV29-1
TGCAGCGTGAGGTCGGGACAGGGCCTCTATGGCTACACCTTC
CSVRSGQGLYGYTF
>-|TRBJ2-7|TRBD2|TRBV25-1
TGTGCCAGCAGTCTACGGAGGACTAGCGGGAGAGGCGAGCAGTACTTC
CASSLRRTSGRGEQYF
>-|TRBJ2-7|-|TRBV18
TGTGCCAGCTCACCGGGGGCTTTCTACGAGCAGTACTTC
CASSPGAFYEQYF
>-|TRBJ1-1|TRBD1|TRBV28
TGTGCCAGCCGGACAGGGGGCACTGAAGCTTTCTTT
CASRTGGTEAFF
>-|TRBJ1-2|-|TRBV6-6
TGTGCCAGCAGTTACCGGGGGGCTAAGGGCTACACCTTC
CASSYRGAKGYTF
>once|TRBJ2-1|-|TRBV5-1
TGCGCCAGCACACCAGGGAATCGTGACAATGAGCAGTTCTTC
CASTPGNRDNEQFF
>-|TRBJ2-5|TRBD2|TRBV19
TGTGCCAGTAGTACCCCGGGGGGGGAAGAGACCCAGTACTTC
CASSTPGGEETQYF
>-|TRBJ2-7|TRBD1|TRBV3-1/TRBV3-2
TGTGCCAGCAGCCAACAGACAGGGGGCCACTACGAGCAGTACTTC
CASSQQTGGHYEQYF
>-|TRBJ1-5|TRBD1|TRBV30
TGTGCCTGGGCAATAGGGACAGGGAGTCAGCCCCAGCATTTT
CAWAIGTGSQPQHF
>-|TRBJ2-2|-|TRBV6-5
TGTGCCAGCAACCGTTTGAGGAACACCGGGGAGCTGTTTTTT
CASNRLRNTGELFF
>-|TRBJ2-5|TRBD2|TRBV3-1/TRBV3-2
TGTGCCAGCAGCCAAGATTGGGCTAGCGGGAGGGGGCAAGAGACCCAGTACTTC
CASSQDWASGRGQETQYF
>-|TRBJ2-1|TRBD1|TRBV28
TGTGCCAGCAGTCTGGGACAGGGGCACAATGAGCAGTTCTTC
CASSLGQGHNEQFF
>-|TRBJ2-7|-|TRBV13
TGTGCCAGCAGCCCGGGGAACAGATGGGAGCAGTACTTC
CASSPGNRWEQYF
>-|TRBJ1-5|-|TRBV6-5
TGTGCCAGCAGTTACCGGAGAAATCAGCCCCAGCATTTT
CASSYRRNQPQHF
>-|TRBJ1-2|-|TRBV7-2
TGTGCCAGCAGCTTACGGACAGCTGATTTCTATGGCTACACCTTC
CASSLRTADFYGYTF
>-|TRBJ1-3|TRBD1|TRBV11-2
TGTGCCAGCACCCTAACAGGGGAGAGAAGAAACACCATATATTTT
CASTLTGERRNTIYF
>-|TRBJ1-1|-|TRBV7-9
TGTGCCAGCAGAAAGGAGGGGTCCACTGAAGCTTTCTTT
CASRKEGSTEAFF
>-|TRBJ1-2|-|TRBV19
TGTGCCAGTAGTATTGGGCAGACGACAACTGATGGCTACACCTTC
CASSIGQTTTDGYTF
>-|TRBJ2-3|-|TRBV6-5
TGTGCCAGCAGTTACCAGATCGGGGCAGATACGCAGTATTTT
CASSYQIGADTQYF
>once|TRBJ2-5|-|TRBV7-9
TGTGCCAGCAGCTTAGAAGGTCATGCGGGGACCCAGTACTTC
CASSLEGHAGTQYF
>-|TRBJ2-3|TRBD2|TRBV4-1
TGCGCCAGCAGCCAAGAGGCGGGAGGATCAGATACGCAGTATTTT
CASSQEAGGSDTQYF
>-|TRBJ2-3|-|TRBV4-1
TGCGCCAGCAGCCAACCCCGGGGGGCTGGAGATACGCAGTATTTT
CASSQPRGAGDTQYF
>-|TRBJ2-7|TRBD2|TRBV28
TGTGCCAGCAGCCCTACTAGCGGTTATTTCGAGCAGTACTTC
CASSPTSGYFEQYF
>-|TRBJ2-3|-|TRBV2
TGTGCCAGCAACGACCAACTAGAATTCACAGATACGCAGTATTTT
CASNDQLEFTDTQYF
>-|TRBJ1-5|TRBD1|TRBV15
TGTGCCACCAGCAGAAATACAGGGGCCATCAATCAGCCCCAGCATTTT
CATSRNTGAINQPQHF
>-|TRBJ2-1|TRBD1|TRBV9
TGTGCCAGCAGCGTAGGGGGACAGCCTCACAATGAGCAGTTCTTC
CASSVGGQPHNEQFF
>-|TRBJ2-1|TRBD2|TRBV29-1
TGCAGCGGAAGACTAGCGGGAGGGAATGAGCAGTTCTTC
CSGRLAGGNEQFF
>-|TRBJ2-3|-|TRBV6-1
TGTGCCAGCAGTGAGGCAAGAACAGATACGCAGTATTTT
CASSEARTDTQYF
>few|TRBJ2-3|TRBD2|TRBV9
TGTGCCAGCAGCGTACTAGCGGGTACCAGTTTCGGCACAGATACGCAGTATTTT
CASSVLAGTSFGTDTQYF
>-|TRBJ2-1|TRBD1|TRBV2
TGTGCCACCCTAAGGCCGGACAGGAACAATGAGCAGTTCTTC
CATLRPDRNNEQFF
>-|TRBJ1-1|-|TRBV25-1
TGTGCCAGCTCCCAAAGGGGAGGGGGGAGTAAAGCTGAAGCTTTCTTT
CASSQRGGGSKAEAFF
>few|TRBJ1-1|-|TRBV11-2
TGTGCCAGCAGCTTAGAACGGGTCACTGAAGCTTTCTTT
CASSLERVTEAFF
>-|TRBJ2-5|TRBD2|TRBV27
TGTGCCAGCAGGAGTAGCGGGGGGCCCCGTGAGACCCAGTACTTC
CASRSSGGPRETQYF
>-|TRBJ1-2|TRBD1|TRBV27
TGTGCCAGCAGTTTCGGGGACAGCTATGGCTACACCTTC
CASSFGDSYGYTF